This entry lists 7 T cell receptor beta chains sequenced from one sample in a study of cytomegalovirus exposure and HLA in healthy donors. A multiplex PCR was run with 60 Vbeta primers and 13 Jbeta primers. TCRdb's table, derived via immunoSEQ multiplex PCR, lists solely in-frame clones and lacks some. The sample holds about 160,000 clones, over 60% seen once. Sequenced material: PBMCs. Receptors originate from a woman in her forties or fifties in good health and CMV-seropositive.

The chain recombines TRBV4-1 with TRBJ2-5, with 8 bases that match TRBD2. The J call may be in error: the DNA end matches TRBJ2-7 better. This CDR3 is 17 amino acids long. Per the germline V gene, CDR1 is MGHRA and CDR2 is YSYEKL. CDR3 bases: TGCGCCAGCAGCCGCGTCGGCACGGGACTAGTGCCGTACGAGCAGTACTTC. Its protein is CASSRVGTGLVPYEQYF.

The genes are TRBV7-2 and TRBJ2-3; D is possibly TRBD2 (6 bases). Germline V gene lookup returns CDR1 SGHTA and CDR2 FQGNSA. The V end lost 4 bases, the J end lost 5 bases, and 19 bases lay between the germline ends. The CDR3 is 16 amino acids. Here the CDR3 reads CASSSLATLGGDTQYF. The DNA of the CDR3 is TGTGCCAGCAGCTCGCTAGCCACGCTCGGGGGAGATACGCAGTATTTT. The whole variable domain, filled in from reference TRBV7-2 and TRBJ2-3, reads GAGVSQSPSNKVTEKGKDVELRCDPISGHTALYWYRQSLGQGLEFLIYFQGNSAPDKSGLPSDRFSAERTGGSVSTLTIQRTQQEDSAVYLCASSSLATLGGDTQYFGPGTRLTVL.

The chain couples TRBV10-1 to TRBJ1-2, with D possibly being TRBD1 (5 bases). The CDR3 is 13 residues long. From germline, CDR1 is WNHNN and CDR2 SYGVQD (reference sequence). V lost 6 bases, J lost 4 bases, and 12 bases lay in between. CDR3 residues: CASSRGLSYGYTF. The CDR3 DNA reads as TGCGCCAGCAGCCGGGGACTGTCCTATGGCTACACCTTC.

The table lists this clone with a few counts. The genes are TRBV5-1 and TRBJ2-1; 9 positions match TRBD2. There are 16 residues in the CDR3. V was pared by 4 bases and J by 3 bases, with 8 bases of the junction left unmatched. Germline-derived CDR1 and CDR2 are SGHRS and YFSETQ. The DNA of the CDR3 is TGCGCCAGCAGCCCGGGGGCTAGCGGGGACTACAATGAGCAGTTCTTC. It translates to CASSPGASGDYNEQFF.

The rearrangement links TRBV29-1 to TRBJ2-5; tentative D call: TRBD1 (6 bases). The CDR3 is 12 amino acids. V dropped 4 bases and J dropped 5 bases, with 11 bases sitting between them. From germline, CDR1 is SQVTM and CDR2 ANQGSEA. CDR3: CSVGSGEETQYF. In DNA, the CDR3 is TGCAGCGTTGGATCAGGGGAGGAGACCCAGTACTTC.

The rearrangement uses TRBV19 and TRBJ2-7, with D maybe TRBD2 (5 bases). Trimming pared 1 base from V and 4 bases from J, leaving 14 bases between. The CDR3 consists of 15 residues. From germline, CDR1 is LNHDA and CDR2 SQIVND (reference sequence). Here the CDR3 DNA reads TGTGCCAGTAGTATAGCTGGCTCGGCGGGTTACGAGCAGTACTTC. Encoded protein: CASSIAGSAGYEQYF.

V usage is TRBV10-3 and J usage is TRBJ2-1; D is perhaps TRBD1 (5 bases). This CDR3 is 14 amino acids long. Trimming took 9 bases from V and 8 from J, leaving 20 bases between them. Germline CDR1 and CDR2: ENHRY and SYGVKD. The CDR3 loop is CAISSSQGQYEQFF. The CDR3 DNA follows: TGTGCCATTTCGTCAAGCCAGGGCCAGTATGAGCAGTTCTTC.